These T cell receptor beta chains were read from a single sample in a study of OX40 agonist ivuxolimab in advanced cancers. Data came from immunoSEQ multiplex PCR; TCRdb stores just in-frame clones and leaves some out. The sample consists of around 34,000 clones, about 92% of them appearing once. The specimen comprised CD4+ or CD8+ T cells sorted from blood, sampled in a trial of the OX40 agonist ivuxolimab. These receptors came from an adult with an advanced solid tumor such as melanoma, head and neck, liver or kidney cancer. Both conserved end residues are part of each CDR3. D genes are given only for firm matches. The size entry is marked missing in some rows and otherwise reads once, few, many or a size class.

>TRBJ2-1|TRBV27|.|.
TGTGCCAGCAGTTTATCCCCGATGGAGGGCTACAATGAGCAGTTCTTC
CASSLSPMEGYNEQFF
>TRBJ1-1|TRBV27|TRBD1|once
TGTGCCAGCAGAACAGGGGGCCCTAACACTGAAGCTTTCTTT
CASRTGGPNTEAFF
>TRBJ2-6|TRBV12-5|.|.
TGTGCTAGTGGTATGTGTGCTGCAGGACAAAGTCGGGCCAACGTCCTGACTTTC
CASGMCAAGQSRANVLTF
>TRBJ2-1|TRBV11-2|.|once
TGTGCCAGCAGCCGGTTATACAATGAGCAGTTCTTC
CASSRLYNEQFF
>TRBJ2-1|TRBV5-8|TRBD2|.
TGTGCCAGCAGGCCCCACCCAACTAGCGGAAACAATGAGCAGTTCTTC
CASRPHPTSGNNEQFF
>TRBJ1-5|TRBV19|.|.
TGTGCCAGTAGTATGTGGGTCAATCAGCCCCAGCATTTT
CASSMWVNQPQHF
>TRBJ2-1|TRBV5-6|TRBD2|.
TGTGCCAGCAGCTGGGCGGGGACTAGCTCCTACAATGAGCAGTTCTTC
CASSWAGTSSYNEQFF
>TRBJ2-7|TRBV6-6|.|.
TGTGCCAGCAGTCCTCAATACGAGCAGTACTTC
CASSPQYEQYF
>TRBJ1-1|TRBV9|.|.
TGTGCCAGCAGTAAGTGGAGGACGTTGAACACTGAAGCTTTCTTT
CASSKWRTLNTEAFF
>TRBJ2-5|TRBV5-1|.|.
TGCGCCAGCAGCCCCGGGAGGGGGCTAATCGAGACCCAGTACTTC
CASSPGRGLIETQYF
>TRBJ2-7|TRBV7-6|.|once
TGTGCCAGCGCCCCGCCGGACCGCTCCTACGAGCAGTACTTC
CASAPPDRSYEQYF